Below, one T cell receptor (beta chain) is given with its context. Its matching antigen is unknown. The method was immunoSEQ multiplex PCR; TCRdb's version includes in-frame clones alone and lacks a portion of them. The table has over 1.5 million clones, under 99% seen once. The data are from a study of shared clonotypes between healthy human individuals. Looking at the study overall: A donor's plate count was three for CD4 naive and three for CD4 memory; CD8 naive had two and CD8 memory one. Findings of the study overall: With several donors compared, roughly 5% of naive CD4 clonotypes were shared.

With 0 bases clipped from V and 4 bases from J, the junction kept 9 bases outside the gene matches. Germline-derived CDR1 and CDR2 are SGDLS and YYNGEE. This CDR3 spans 16 amino acids. The TCR was taken from a man aged 30-40 years in good health. The sequencing input was naive CD4+ T cells sorted from blood. The sample's subset: CD45RA+ positively selected. The chain employs TRBV9 and TRBJ1-1, with 7 bases fitting TRBD1. The DNA for the CDR3 is TGTGCCAGCAGCGTAGCCCCGGGAGGGGGCATCACTGAAGCTTTCTTT. Amino acid sequence: CASSVAPGGGITEAFF.